A selection of T cell receptor beta chains follows, all from one sample in a study of Graves' ophthalmopathy and Graves' hyperthyroidism. TCRdb re-called the multiplex PCR reads through MiXCR, storing one row per CDR3 protein. The sample consists of 300,000 to 450,000 distinct CDR3 sequences, roughly 15% of them appearing once. Material for sequencing was peripheral blood. The source is an adult woman with stable Graves' hyperthyroidism. CDR3s include the opening cysteine and the closing phenylalanine or tryptophan. The D gene is left open where the match is weak. Rows give clone size only sometimes, using once, few, many, or a class for an expanded clone.

v_gene: TRBV6-2/TRBV6-3
len: 13
d_gene: NA
abundance: many
j_gene: TRBJ2-7
CDR3aa: CASSYPVVYEQYF
CDR3nt: TGTGCCAGCAGTTACCCGGTCGTCTACGAGCAGTACTTC

v_gene: TRBV2
len: 18
d_gene: TRBD2
abundance: many
j_gene: TRBJ2-5
CDR3aa: CASSEPSGRAKGQETQYF
CDR3nt: TGTGCCAGCAGTGAACCTAGCGGGAGGGCCAAGGGTCAGGAGACCCAGTACTTC

v_gene: TRBV28
len: 14
d_gene: NA
abundance: many
j_gene: TRBJ2-5
CDR3aa: CASSLTQGWETQYF
CDR3nt: TGTGCCAGCAGTCTTACGCAGGGGTGGGAGACCCAGTACTTC

v_gene: TRBV18
len: 16
d_gene: TRBD2
abundance: few
j_gene: TRBJ2-2
CDR3aa: CASSPFGTSSTGELFF
CDR3nt: TGTGCCAGCTCGCCCTTTGGGACTAGCAGCACCGGGGAGCTGTTTTTT

v_gene: TRBV6-2/TRBV6-3
len: 13
d_gene: NA
abundance: many
j_gene: TRBJ1-1
CDR3aa: CAGRDGQNTEAFF
CDR3nt: TGTGCCGGTCGGGACGGCCAGAACACTGAAGCTTTCTTT

v_gene: TRBV7-2
len: 18
d_gene: TRBD1
abundance: many
j_gene: TRBJ1-2
CDR3aa: CASSLTGVGRGQNYGYTF
CDR3nt: TGTGCCAGCAGCTTAACAGGAGTTGGCAGGGGGCAGAACTATGGCTACACCTTC

v_gene: TRBV2
len: 14
d_gene: NA
abundance: few
j_gene: TRBJ2-5
CDR3aa: CASSGQILQETQYF
CDR3nt: TGTGCCAGCAGTGGTCAGATTCTTCAAGAGACCCAGTACTTC

v_gene: TRBV11-2
len: 16
d_gene: TRBD1
abundance: many
j_gene: TRBJ2-7
CDR3aa: CASSSFGTGSTYEQYF
CDR3nt: TGTGCCAGCAGCTCTTTCGGGACAGGTTCTACCTACGAGCAGTACTTC

v_gene: TRBV6-4
len: 14
d_gene: NA
abundance: NA
j_gene: TRBJ1-1
CDR3aa: CASSYTSRNTEAFF
CDR3nt: TGTGCCAGCAGTTACACATCCAGGAACACTGAAGCTTTCTTT

v_gene: TRBV11-2
len: 18
d_gene: TRBD2
abundance: many
j_gene: TRBJ2-5
CDR3aa: CASSAAPGLDTPRGTQYF
CDR3nt: TGTGCCAGCAGCGCCGCGCCCGGACTAGACACCCCTCGGGGTACCCAGTACTTC

v_gene: TRBV10-3
len: 13
d_gene: NA
abundance: many
j_gene: TRBJ1-2
CDR3aa: CATHGGEGYGYTF
CDR3nt: TGTGCCACCCACGGGGGTGAAGGCTATGGCTACACCTTC

v_gene: TRBV20-1
len: 13
d_gene: NA
abundance: many
j_gene: TRBJ2-7
CDR3aa: CSARRSGAYEQYF
CDR3nt: TGCAGTGCTAGGCGAAGCGGAGCCTACGAGCAGTACTTC

v_gene: TRBV27
len: 14
d_gene: TRBD1
abundance: many
j_gene: TRBJ1-5
CDR3aa: CASRGQGLNQPQHF
CDR3nt: TGTGCCAGCAGGGGACAGGGTCTCAATCAGCCCCAGCATTTT

v_gene: TRBV11-1
len: 16
d_gene: NA
abundance: many
j_gene: TRBJ2-2
CDR3aa: CASSFNLGLRSGELFF
CDR3nt: TGTGCCAGCAGCTTTAACCTGGGTCTGCGGTCCGGGGAGCTGTTTTTT

v_gene: TRBV3-1
len: 15
d_gene: TRBD1
abundance: few
j_gene: TRBJ2-7
CDR3aa: CASSHTGTDSYEQYF
CDR3nt: TGTGCCAGCAGCCATACCGGGACAGATTCCTACGAGCAGTACTTC

v_gene: TRBV7-8
len: 16
d_gene: NA
abundance: NA
j_gene: TRBJ1-5
CDR3aa: CASSRGSGEEFSAQHF
CDR3nt: TGTGCCAGCAGCAGAGGGTCAGGGGAAGAGTTCTCTGCACAGCATTTT

v_gene: TRBV20-1
len: 13
d_gene: NA
abundance: many
j_gene: TRBJ1-5
CDR3aa: CSASTGFDQPQHF
CDR3nt: TGCAGTGCTAGTACAGGTTTTGATCAGCCCCAGCATTTT

v_gene: TRBV4-2
len: 17
d_gene: NA
abundance: NA
j_gene: TRBJ1-2
CDR3aa: CASSPEAGTLMNYGYTF
CDR3nt: TGTGCCAGCAGCCCCGAAGCCGGGACCCTAATGAACTATGGCTACACCTTC

v_gene: TRBV11-2
len: 16
d_gene: TRBD1
abundance: many
j_gene: TRBJ1-1
CDR3aa: CASSSRDRGRNTEAFF
CDR3nt: TGTGCCAGCAGCTCGCGCGACAGGGGGCGTAACACTGAAGCTTTCTTT

v_gene: TRBV4-1
len: 15
d_gene: NA
abundance: few
j_gene: TRBJ2-7
CDR3aa: CASSHKAGETYEQYF
CDR3nt: TGCGCCAGCAGCCATAAAGCGGGCGAGACCTACGAGCAGTACTTC

v_gene: TRBV7-3
len: 13
d_gene: NA
abundance: many
j_gene: TRBJ1-1
CDR3aa: CASSRTVGTEAFF
CDR3nt: TGTGCCAGCAGCAGGACAGTTGGCACTGAAGCTTTCTTT

v_gene: TRBV12-3/TRBV12-4
len: 14
d_gene: NA
abundance: once
j_gene: TRBJ1-2
CDR3aa: CASSLKAGVGGYTF
CDR3nt: TGTGCCAGCAGTTTGAAAGCAGGGGTAGGAGGCTACACCTTC

v_gene: TRBV27
len: 15
d_gene: TRBD1
abundance: few
j_gene: TRBJ1-5
CDR3aa: CASSPPGDRGQPQHF
CDR3nt: TGTGCCAGCAGTCCTCCAGGGGACAGGGGTCAGCCCCAGCATTTT

v_gene: TRBV2
len: 13
d_gene: NA
abundance: NA
j_gene: TRBJ1-2
CDR3aa: CASSEWGSHGYTF
CDR3nt: TGTGCCAGCAGTGAATGGGGGTCACATGGCTACACCTTC

v_gene: TRBV7-8
len: 15
d_gene: NA
abundance: many
j_gene: TRBJ2-5
CDR3aa: CASSLERMWGETQYF
CDR3nt: TGTGCCAGCAGCTTAGAAAGGATGTGGGGGGAGACCCAGTACTTC

v_gene: TRBV4-1
len: 14
d_gene: TRBD2
abundance: many
j_gene: TRBJ2-7
CDR3aa: CASSRGREGHEQYF
CDR3nt: TGCGCCAGCAGCCGTGGGAGGGAAGGCCACGAGCAGTACTTC

v_gene: TRBV20-1
len: 13
d_gene: NA
abundance: many
j_gene: TRBJ2-7
CDR3aa: CSADLDISYEQYF
CDR3nt: TGCAGTGCTGACCTGGATATCTCCTACGAGCAGTACTTC

v_gene: TRBV2
len: 15
d_gene: NA
abundance: many
j_gene: TRBJ1-5
CDR3aa: CASRAGTASNQPQHF
CDR3nt: TGTGCCAGCAGGGCCGGGACGGCAAGCAATCAGCCCCAGCATTTT

v_gene: TRBV19
len: 14
d_gene: NA
abundance: many
j_gene: TRBJ1-2
CDR3aa: CASSGPRTAFGYTF
CDR3nt: TGTGCCAGTAGTGGCCCCCGGACAGCGTTTGGCTACACCTTC

v_gene: TRBV20-1
len: 15
d_gene: TRBD1
abundance: many
j_gene: TRBJ1-5
CDR3aa: CSAREGTGGIGPQHF
CDR3nt: TGCAGTGCTAGAGAGGGGACAGGAGGTATAGGGCCCCAGCATTTT

v_gene: TRBV29-1
len: 15
d_gene: TRBD1
abundance: many
j_gene: TRBJ1-2
CDR3aa: CSVELAGQPNYGYTF
CDR3nt: TGCAGCGTTGAATTAGCGGGACAGCCTAACTATGGCTACACCTTC

v_gene: TRBV12-3/TRBV12-4
len: 14
d_gene: NA
abundance: many
j_gene: TRBJ2-2
CDR3aa: CASSSSLFLGELFF
CDR3nt: TGTGCCAGCAGTTCGTCGCTTTTCTTGGGGGAGCTGTTTTTT

v_gene: TRBV27
len: 14
d_gene: NA
abundance: few
j_gene: TRBJ1-2
CDR3aa: CASSFWGAAPGYTF
CDR3nt: TGTGCCAGCAGTTTTTGGGGGGCCGCCCCCGGCTACACCTTC

v_gene: TRBV19
len: 14
d_gene: TRBD1
abundance: many
j_gene: TRBJ1-1
CDR3aa: CASTLGWQGAEAFF
CDR3nt: TGTGCCAGTACCCTGGGTTGGCAGGGGGCTGAAGCTTTCTTT

v_gene: TRBV20-1
len: 14
d_gene: NA
abundance: many
j_gene: TRBJ2-7
CDR3aa: CSAIDGREGYEQYF
CDR3nt: TGCAGTGCTATCGACGGCCGGGAAGGCTACGAGCAGTACTTC

v_gene: TRBV28
len: 14
d_gene: NA
abundance: many
j_gene: TRBJ2-2
CDR3aa: CASSRQFEVGELFF
CDR3nt: TGTGCCAGCAGTCGTCAGTTCGAGGTCGGGGAGCTGTTTTTT

v_gene: TRBV12-3/TRBV12-4
len: 14
d_gene: NA
abundance: many
j_gene: TRBJ1-6
CDR3aa: CASSLSRANSPLHF
CDR3nt: TGTGCCAGCAGTTTGTCCAGGGCTAATTCACCCCTCCACTTT

v_gene: TRBV6-1
len: 13
d_gene: NA
abundance: many
j_gene: TRBJ2-7
CDR3aa: CASGSRYTYEQYF
CDR3nt: TGTGCCAGCGGATCCCGGTATACCTACGAGCAGTACTTC

v_gene: TRBV12-3/TRBV12-4
len: 11
d_gene: NA
abundance: many
j_gene: TRBJ2-2
CDR3aa: CASTPSGELFF
CDR3nt: TGTGCCAGCACCCCGTCCGGGGAGCTGTTTTTT

v_gene: TRBV24-1
len: 15
d_gene: NA
abundance: many
j_gene: TRBJ2-2
CDR3aa: CATSDFLGDTGELFF
CDR3nt: TGTGCCACCAGTGATTTCTTGGGGGACACCGGGGAGCTGTTTTTT

v_gene: TRBV30
len: 15
d_gene: NA
abundance: NA
j_gene: TRBJ2-7
CDR3aa: CAWSARPDYLGEQYF
CDR3nt: TGTGCCTGGAGCGCCCGCCCGGACTACTTGGGGGAGCAGTACTTC

v_gene: TRBV28
len: 12
d_gene: NA
abundance: many
j_gene: TRBJ2-7
CDR3aa: CASSWENYEQYF
CDR3nt: TGTGCCAGCAGTTGGGAAAACTACGAGCAGTACTTC

v_gene: TRBV6-5
len: 16
d_gene: TRBD1
abundance: NA
j_gene: TRBJ2-7
CDR3aa: CASSYASDRAFYEQYF
CDR3nt: TGTGCCAGCAGCTATGCGTCGGACAGGGCTTTTTACGAGCAGTACTTC

v_gene: TRBV7-2
len: 13
d_gene: NA
abundance: many
j_gene: TRBJ1-1
CDR3aa: CASSLSPGTEAFF
CDR3nt: TGTGCCAGCAGCTTATCCCCCGGGACTGAAGCTTTCTTT

v_gene: TRBV6-2/TRBV6-3
len: 13
d_gene: NA
abundance: NA
j_gene: TRBJ1-1
CDR3aa: CASSALGYTEAFF
CDR3nt: TGTGCCAGCAGTGCCTTGGGGTACACTGAAGCTTTCTTT

v_gene: TRBV20-1
len: 13
d_gene: TRBD1
abundance: NA
j_gene: TRBJ1-1
CDR3aa: CSAGRTGGGEAFF
CDR3nt: TGCAGTGCTGGCAGGACAGGGGGTGGTGAAGCTTTCTTT

v_gene: TRBV7-3
len: 12
d_gene: TRBD1
abundance: many
j_gene: TRBJ1-1
CDR3aa: CASSSRTGGLIW
CDR3nt: TGTGCCAGCAGCTCAAGGACAGGGGGGTTGATTTGG

v_gene: TRBV28
len: 13
d_gene: NA
abundance: NA
j_gene: TRBJ2-7
CDR3aa: CASARGTSYEQYF
CDR3nt: TGTGCCAGCGCACGGGGAACCTCCTACGAGCAGTACTTC

v_gene: TRBV6-1
len: 14
d_gene: TRBD1
abundance: many
j_gene: TRBJ1-6
CDR3aa: CASSPGTGSSPLHF
CDR3nt: TGTGCCAGCAGCCCCGGGACAGGGAGTTCACCCCTCCACTTT

v_gene: TRBV6-2/TRBV6-3
len: 15
d_gene: TRBD1
abundance: many
j_gene: TRBJ1-1
CDR3aa: CASSYSRRGRTEAFF
CDR3nt: TGTGCCAGCAGTTACTCGCGGAGGGGGCGCACTGAAGCTTTCTTT

v_gene: TRBV20-1
len: 12
d_gene: TRBD2
abundance: many
j_gene: TRBJ2-5
CDR3aa: CSANLAGETQYF
CDR3nt: TGCAGTGCTAATTTAGCGGGAGAGACCCAGTACTTC

v_gene: TRBV27
len: 16
d_gene: NA
abundance: few
j_gene: TRBJ2-5
CDR3aa: CASSPGAGEPVETQYF
CDR3nt: TGTGCCAGCAGTCCGGGGGCGGGGGAGCCGGTAGAGACCCAGTACTTC

v_gene: TRBV9
len: 14
d_gene: TRBD2
abundance: many
j_gene: TRBJ2-5
CDR3aa: CASSATSGSETQYF
CDR3nt: TGTGCCAGCAGCGCGACTAGCGGGTCAGAGACCCAGTACTTC

v_gene: TRBV6-2/TRBV6-3
len: 14
d_gene: NA
abundance: many
j_gene: TRBJ2-7
CDR3aa: CASSYSIFPDEQYF
CDR3nt: TGTGCCAGCAGTTACTCGATCTTCCCCGACGAGCAGTACTTC

v_gene: TRBV7-2
len: 13
d_gene: NA
abundance: many
j_gene: TRBJ2-5
CDR3aa: CASSLPEQETQYF
CDR3nt: TGTGCCAGCAGCTTACCGGAACAAGAGACCCAGTACTTC

v_gene: TRBV12-3/TRBV12-4
len: 16
d_gene: TRBD2
abundance: many
j_gene: TRBJ2-2
CDR3aa: CASSGLAGTNTGELFF
CDR3nt: TGTGCCAGCAGTGGACTAGCGGGTACGAACACCGGGGAGCTGTTTTTT

v_gene: TRBV12-3/TRBV12-4
len: 15
d_gene: TRBD1
abundance: few
j_gene: TRBJ2-2
CDR3aa: CASCFDRGNTGELFF
CDR3nt: TGTGCCAGCTGTTTCGACAGGGGGAACACCGGGGAGCTGTTTTTT

v_gene: TRBV24-1
len: 15
d_gene: NA
abundance: NA
j_gene: TRBJ2-7
CDR3aa: CATSDLGGALNEQYF
CDR3nt: TGTGCCACCAGTGATTTGGGAGGGGCGCTCAACGAGCAGTACTTC

v_gene: TRBV6-2/TRBV6-3
len: 15
d_gene: NA
abundance: many
j_gene: TRBJ2-2
CDR3aa: CASSPWSGDTGELFF
CDR3nt: TGTGCCAGCAGTCCCTGGTCGGGGGACACCGGGGAGCTGTTTTTT